One and the same sample provided the 17 T cell receptor beta chains below, sequenced in a study of shared clonotypes between healthy human individuals. Profiled with immunoSEQ multiplex PCR; TCRdb holds only in-frame clones, not every one. In the table there are 490,000 or so clones, 60% to 85% of which are singletons. Sequences were obtained from PBMCs. These TCRs come from a woman aged 40 to 55 in good health. Some clones in this sample may be carry-over from other donors' samples.

The chain combines TRBV30 with TRBJ2-1; the match to TRBD2 covers 13 bases. Germline CDR1 is GTSNPN and CDR2 is SVGIG (reference sequence). The CDR3 length is 17 residues. The ends lost 1 base at V and 6 bases at J; junction bases unmatched: 9. The CDR3 reads CAWSEGLAGIGGNEQFF. For the CDR3, the DNA is TGTGCCTGGAGTGAGGGACTAGCGGGGATTGGCGGCAATGAGCAGTTCTTC. Supplemented by reference TRBV30 and TRBJ2-1, the full variable domain reads SQTIHQWPATLVQPVGSPLSLECTVEGTSNPNLYWYRQAAGRGLQLLFYSVGIGQISSEVPQNLSASRPQDRQFILSSKKLLLSDSGFYLCAWSEGLAGIGGNEQFFGPGTRLTVL.

In its sample, this clone was seen once. The genes are TRBV7-2 and TRBJ2-7; 7 nucleotides align to TRBD2. The J segment lost 6 bases and the V segment lost 1 base, leaving 3 bases of the junction unmatched. The CDR3 totals 13 residues. Germline V gives CDR1 SGHTA, CDR2 FQGNSA. CDR3 nucleotides: TGTGCCAGCAGCTTAGAGCGGGGACGCGAGCAGTACTTC. It codes for CASSLERGREQYF.

In this sample, this clone turned up a few times. The rearrangement uses TRBV7-9 and TRBJ1-2; 9 bases line up with TRBD1. Per the germline V gene, CDR1 is SEHNR and CDR2 is FQNEAQ (reference sequence). With 5 bases clipped from V and 3 bases from J, the junction kept 4 bases outside the gene matches. The CDR3 is 14 amino acids. The CDR3 loop is CASSQGQGYYGYTF. CDR3 bases: TGTGCCAGCAGCCAGGGACAGGGCTACTATGGCTACACCTTC. Using reference TRBV7-9 and TRBJ1-2 for the parts outside the CDR3, the full variable domain is DTGVSQNPRHKITKRGQNVTFRCDPISEHNRLYWYRQTLGQGPEFLTYFQNEAQLEKSRLLSDRFSAERPKGSFSTLEIQRTEQGDSAMYLCASSQGQGYYGYTFGSGTRLTVV.

About this clone: Additional DNA sequences in this sample encode the identical CDR3. J is TRBJ1-1 and V is TRBV7-3, with D possibly TRBD1 on 6 matching bases. V dropped 2 bases and J dropped 4 bases, with 8 bases sitting between them. The CDR3 is 13 amino acids. The germline V gene encodes CDR1 SGHTA and CDR2 FQGTGA. For the CDR3, the DNA is TGTGCCAGCAGCTTAGGGGGGCCCACTGAAGCTTTCTTT. Translated: CASSLGGPTEAFF.

The J gene is TRBJ2-1, the V gene TRBV28; 9 nucleotides match TRBD2. CDR1 MDHEN and CDR2 SYDVKM come from the germline V gene. The ends lost 7 bases at V and 10 bases at J; junction bases unmatched: 8. The CDR3 extends over 13 amino acids. CDR3 protein: CASTTVSGREQFF. In DNA form, the CDR3 reads TGTGCCAGCACCACCGTCAGCGGGAGGGAGCAGTTCTTC.

The rearrangement joins TRBV7-2 to TRBJ2-5; weak D call: TRBD2 (6 bases). Looked up from germline, CDR1 is SGHTA and CDR2 is FQGNSA. This CDR3 spans 14 amino acids. V was clipped by 2 bases and J by 2 bases, with 9 bases between them. In nucleotides, the CDR3 is TGTGCCAGCAGCTTAATCGGGGGACAAGAGACCCAGTACTTC. Protein: CASSLIGGQETQYF.

V and J are TRBV15 and TRBJ2-1; tentatively, D is TRBD1 or TRBD2 (5 bases each). CDR1 and CDR2 from the germline V gene are LNHNV and YYDKDF (reference sequence). V lost 0 bases, J lost 9 bases, and 18 bases lay in between. The CDR3 sequence is 16 residues long. The CDR3 loop is CATSRDLRLGAREQFF. CDR3 bases: TGTGCCACCAGCAGAGACCTACGACTCGGGGCCCGTGAGCAGTTCTTC.

The chain has TRBV11-2 and TRBJ1-1; 8 nucleotides agree with TRBD1. Trimming removed 4 bases from V and 3 bases from J; junction bases left unmatched: 7. Germline CDR1 reads SGHAT; CDR2 reads FQNNGV. The CDR3 is 15 residues long. CDR3: CASSSSDRADTEAFF. In nucleotides, the CDR3 is TGTGCCAGCAGCTCCTCGGACAGGGCTGACACTGAAGCTTTCTTT.

The chain carries TRBV5-5 and TRBJ1-1; D call uncertain. Germline V gives CDR1 SGHKS, CDR2 YYEKEE (reference sequence). Between the trimmed V and J ends, which lost 0 bases and 4 bases, there was a span of 7 bases. The CDR3 is 13 amino acids. CDR3 bases: TGTGCCAGCAGCTTGGCCGGGAGCACTGAAGCTTTCTTT. Translation gives CASSLAGSTEAFF. The complete variable domain, with remaining parts taken from reference TRBV5-5 and TRBJ1-1, reads DAGVTQSPTHLIKTRGQQVTLRCSPISGHKSVSWYQQVLGQGPQFIFQYYEKEERGRGNFPDRFSARQFPNYSSELNVNALLLGDSALYLCASSLAGSTEAFFGQGTRLTVV.

This rearrangement joins TRBV6-6 to TRBJ2-5; D possibly corresponds to TRBD1 (6 bases). V lost 6 bases and J 7 bases, leaving 15 bases between the germline ends. This CDR3 has 13 residues. Germline V gene lookup returns CDR1 MNHNY and CDR2 SVGAGI (reference sequence). As DNA, the CDR3 is TGTGCCAGCAGCCTCAGGGGATCCGGGACCCAGTACTTC. Amino acids: CASSLRGSGTQYF.

The chain is built from TRBV7-8 and TRBJ1-1; no reliable D call. Germline-derived CDR1 and CDR2 are SGHVS and FQNEAQ. The CDR3 extends over 18 amino acids. Trimming shortened V by 5 bases and J by 1 base, and 23 bases separated the two germline ends. Written as DNA, the CDR3 is TGTGCCAGCAGCCTGTTAGGCCACCATGTGGGCACGAACACTGAAGCTTTCTTT. It specifies CASSLLGHHVGTNTEAFF.

This clone was seen ten or more times. Other DNA sequences in this sample translate to the same CDR3. The DNA of the CDR3 is TGTGCCAGCAGCCTCAGGGGGACTGAAGCTTTCTTT. It specifies CASSLRGTEAFF. The chain uses TRBV7-9 and TRBJ1-1; the match to TRBD1 covers 7 bases. This CDR3 region has 12 residues. Germline CDR1 SEHNR, CDR2 FQNEAQ (reference sequence). The trim removed 5 bases at V and 5 bases at J, leaving 2 bases unmatched.

The CDR3 nucleotides read TGTGCCAGCAGCTCCCTTAGACTAGCGGGAGGGACTGAGCAGTTCTTC. Residues: CASSSLRLAGGTEQFF. The gene calls are TRBV7-9 and TRBJ2-1; TRBD2 aligns across 14 bases. Germline trimming cut 4 bases from V and 9 bases from J; bases unmatched to any gene: 8. The CDR3 contains 16 residues. Germline V CDR1 and CDR2: SEHNR, FQNEAQ (reference sequence).

This clone was detected many times. The chain joins TRBV2 to TRBJ2-7; a weak D match, TRBD1 (6 bases). Germline V lookup: CDR1 SNHLY, CDR2 FYNNEI. The CDR3 is 14 amino acids. Between the trimmed V and J ends, which lost 11 bases and 7 bases, there was a span of 24 bases. The chain's CDR3 is CACLRSDRPLEQYF. The CDR3 bases are TGTGCCTGCCTTAGATCAGACAGGCCGTTGGAGCAGTACTTC.

The chain couples TRBV6-6 to TRBJ2-2; D is unresolved. This CDR3 spans 15 amino acids. Germline assignment: CDR1 MNHNY and CDR2 SVGAGI (reference sequence). Trimming took off 6 bases at V and 1 base at J, with 12 bases between the two ends. The CDR3 reads CASSPGGLNTGELFF. The DNA of the CDR3 is TGTGCCAGCAGCCCAGGTGGCCTGAACACCGGGGAGCTGTTTTTT.

The genes are TRBV18 and TRBJ2-7; a weak D match, TRBD1 (6 bases). Between the trimmed V and J ends, which lost 4 bases and 3 bases, there was a span of 10 bases. The CDR3 contains 13 residues. CDR1 and CDR2 (germline): KGHSH, LQKENI. As DNA, the CDR3 is TGTGCCAGCTCACGCGGACAGTACTACGAGCAGTACTTC. Protein sequence: CASSRGQYYEQYF.

A remark on this clone: A far larger clone is a single base away, which makes a read error likely. The same CDR3 also results from other DNA sequences found in this sample. The rearrangement uses TRBV30 and TRBJ2-5; D possibly corresponds to TRBD2 (6 bases). Trimming took 0 bases from V and 11 from J, leaving 19 bases between them. CDR3 length: 14 residues. Germline CDR1 GTSNPN, CDR2 SVGIG (reference sequence). The CDR3 region is CAWSVIGNLGTQYF. The CDR3 DNA is TGTGCCTGGAGTGTAATCGGCAACCTTGGGACTCAGTACTTC.